A single sample is the source of the 4 T cell receptor beta chains below, sequenced in a study of T cell changes during pregnancy in multiple sclerosis. The method was immunoSEQ multiplex PCR; TCRdb's version includes in-frame clones alone and lacks a portion of them. The sample comprises around 64,000 clones, 92% of which are singletons, and roughly 0.29% rests with the top ten. The starting material was CD4+ T cells from peripheral blood mononuclear cells, obtained after pregnancy. The receptors were sampled from a female donor with multiple sclerosis, enrolled in a pregnancy study.

The gene calls are TRBV7-6 and TRBJ2-7; TRBD2 aligns across 10 bases. J lost 7 bases, V lost 4 bases, and 13 bases had no gene match. CDR3 length: 16 residues. In germline, CDR1 is SGHVS, CDR2 FNYEAQ. CDR3 coding DNA: TGTGCCAGCAGCTCCACTAGGAGCGGGAGGGCCCCTGAGCAGTACTTC. Its translation: CASSSTRSGRAPEQYF.

This clone has a single count. V and J are TRBV7-7 and TRBJ2-1; TRBD1 might be the D (6 bases). Germline lookup yields CDR1 SSHAT and CDR2 FNYEAQ (reference sequence). The CDR3 consists of 16 residues. Deletions cut 3 bases from V and 2 bases from J, with 14 bases between. As DNA, the CDR3 is TGTGCCAGCAGCTTTACGACAGGACCCCCCTACAATGAGCAGTTCTTC. Translated, it gives CASSFTTGPPYNEQFF.

V and J are TRBV5-1 and TRBJ2-5; D is possibly TRBD1 (6 bases). V lost 4 bases and J lost 3, with 13 bases in between. This CDR3 has 14 amino acids. The germline CDR1 and CDR2 sequences are SGHRS and YFSETQ. As DNA, the CDR3 is TGCGCCAGCAGCCACCAGGGGACAAAAGAGACCCAGTACTTC. It translates to CASSHQGTKETQYF.

V usage is TRBV2 and J usage is TRBJ1-4; D perhaps matches TRBD1 (6 bases). Germline V gives CDR1 SNHLY, CDR2 FYNNEI. With 11 bases removed from V and 5 bases from J, the gap between germline ends came to 30 bases. The CDR3 extends over 18 amino acids. The CDR3 spells CAGSDGEGGRRGNEKLFF. The CDR3 region has the DNA TGTGCCGGATCCGATGGGGAGGGAGGTCGGAGGGGGAATGAAAAACTGTTTTTT. Using reference TRBV2 and TRBJ1-4 for the parts outside the CDR3, the full variable domain is EPEVTQTPSHQVTQMGQEVILRCVPISNHLYFYWYRQILGQKVEFLVSFYNNEISEKSEIFDDQFSVERPDGSNFTLKIRSTKLEDSAMYFCAGSDGEGGRRGNEKLFFGSGTQLSVL.